This section outlines one T cell receptor (beta chain) sequence together with its context. As yet, its antigen is unknown. This entry belongs to a study of identical twins. MiXCR, applied by TCRdb to the 5' RACE reads, yields one record per CDR3 protein. The table shows 500,000 to 700,000 distinct CDR3 sequences, with just over 7% occurring only once. All donors were healthy Caucasians. In germline, CDR1 is ENHRY, CDR2 SYGVKD. The ends were cut back, 3 bases at V and 3 bases at J, with 12 bases in the middle. CDR3 length equals 15 residues. Findings and limits, study-wide: Model-predicted out-of-frame TCR alpha sharing fell below observed values in monozygotic twins.

The data were also submitted as part of a second study, on yellow fever vaccine responses in identical twins.

The source is a woman aged 18-29 years in good health. The sequenced sample consisted of PBMCs. The chain carries TRBV10-3 and TRBJ2-1; D not resolved. The CDR3 region is CAISDQVVRYNEQFF. In DNA form, the CDR3 reads TGTGCCATCAGTGATCAGGTGGTGCGCTACAATGAGCAGTTCTTC.